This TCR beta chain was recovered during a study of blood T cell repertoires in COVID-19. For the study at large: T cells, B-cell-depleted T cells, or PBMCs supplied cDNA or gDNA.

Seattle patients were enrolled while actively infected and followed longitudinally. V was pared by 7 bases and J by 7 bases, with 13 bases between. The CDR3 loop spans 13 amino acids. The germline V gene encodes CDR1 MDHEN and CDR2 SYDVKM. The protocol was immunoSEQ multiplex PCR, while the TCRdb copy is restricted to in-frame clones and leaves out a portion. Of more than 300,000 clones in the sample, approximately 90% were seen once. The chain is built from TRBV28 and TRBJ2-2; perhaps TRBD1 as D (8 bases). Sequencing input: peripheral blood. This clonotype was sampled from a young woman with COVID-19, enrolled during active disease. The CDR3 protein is CASITGGVGELFF. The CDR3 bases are TGTGCCAGCATAACAGGGGGGGTCGGGGAGCTGTTTTTT. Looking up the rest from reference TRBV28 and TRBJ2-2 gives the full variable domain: DVKVTQSSRYLVKRTGEKVFLECVQDMDHENMFWYRQDPGLGLRLIYFSYDVKMKEKGDIPEGYSVSREKKERFSLILESASTNQTSMYLCASITGGVGELFFGEGSRLTVL.